The 27 T cell receptor beta chains given below trace back to one sample, sequenced in a study of early T cells in non-severe SARS-CoV-2 infection. MiXCR, applied by TCRdb to the 5' RACE reads, yields one record per CDR3 protein. The repertoire has about 83,000 distinct CDR3 sequences, 8.5% to 12% of them found once; the top ten carry 6.5% to 9%. The material was whole blood, obtained at baseline. These receptors originate from an adult who was a healthcare worker with PCR-confirmed SARS-CoV-2 infection or an uninfected control (not recorded which).

This clonotype occurred many times. The rearrangement links TRBV5-1 to TRBJ2-7; 7 bases align to TRBD1. Trimming removed 4 bases from V and 0 bases from J; junction bases left unmatched: 4. The CDR3 runs to 14 residues. CDR1 is SGHRS and CDR2 is YFSETQ in the germline V gene. CDR3 sequence (DNA): TGCGCCAGCAGCCCGACAGGGAACTCCTACGAGCAGTACTTC. Residues: CASSPTGNSYEQYF.

This clonotype was counted many times. The chain joins TRBV10-3 to TRBJ2-5; D may be TRBD1 (6 bases). V lost 0 bases and J 7 bases, leaving 15 bases between the germline ends. This CDR3 contains 15 residues. Germline V lookup: CDR1 ENHRY, CDR2 SYGVKD. The CDR3 reads CAISESPRDTGTQYF. The CDR3 DNA reads TGTGCCATCAGTGAGTCGCCCCGGGACACGGGGACCCAGTACTTC.

The V and J genes are TRBV24-1 and TRBJ2-1, with unresolved D. From germline, CDR1 is KGHDR and CDR2 SFDVKD. The CDR3 has 12 residues. With 4 bases removed from V and 6 bases from J, the gap between germline ends came to 6 bases. DNA of the CDR3: TGTGCCACCAGTGAATTGGGCAATGAGCAGTTCTTC. Encoded protein: CATSELGNEQFF.

This clonotype appeared once. V usage is TRBV20-1 and J usage is TRBJ2-2; TRBD2 matches 11 bases. Looked up from germline, CDR1 is DFQATT and CDR2 is SNEGSKA (reference sequence). The CDR3 sequence is 17 residues long. With 5 bases clipped from V and 4 bases from J, the junction kept 12 bases outside the gene matches. CDR3 in DNA: TGCAGTGCTTTATTAGCGGGAGGGCCGAGGAGCACCGGGGAGCTGTTTTTT. This gives the protein CSALLAGGPRSTGELFF.

This clonotype was found many times. Compared with germline, one end of the junction differs, possibly owing to a read error. The J gene is TRBJ1-1, the V gene TRBV9; 9 bases are a match to TRBD1. Germline-derived CDR1 and CDR2 are SGDLS and YYNGEE. The CDR3 has 15 amino acids. CDR3 sequence reads: CASSVEGTGSTEVFF. For the CDR3, the DNA is TGTGCCAGCAGCGTAGAGGGGACAGGGAGTACTGAAGTTTTCTTT.

Remarks on this clonotype: Compared with germline, one end of the junction differs, possibly owing to a read error. V is TRBV27 and J is TRBJ1-2, with a weak D call TRBD1 (5 bases). The CDR3 runs to 12 residues. Germline V gene sequence: CDR1 MNHEY, CDR2 SMNVEV (reference sequence). CDR3 bases: TGTGCCAGCAGTGGGGGATATTATGGCTACGCCTTC. Translating it yields CASSGGYYGYAF.

This clonotype was seen a few times. The chain has TRBV5-1 and TRBJ2-2; D is perhaps TRBD1 or TRBD2 (6 bases each). The germline V gene encodes CDR1 SGHRS and CDR2 YFSETQ. The CDR3 is 13 residues long. V lost 6 bases to trimming and J lost 4 bases, with 10 bases between them. CDR3 sequence: CASTRGGTGELFF. CDR3 sequence (DNA): TGCGCCAGCACCAGGGGAGGCACCGGGGAGCTGTTTTTT.

In this sample, this clonotype turned up many times. The gene calls are TRBV28 and TRBJ1-1; D remains unclear. Germline lookup yields CDR1 MDHEN and CDR2 SYDVKM. The CDR3 length is 11 residues. V was trimmed by 7 bases and J by 8 bases, leaving 11 bases between them. The CDR3 DNA sequence: TGTGCCAGCACCAGATTATCCGAAGCTTTCTTT. The encoded protein is CASTRLSEAFF.

This clonotype was counted between two and nine times. The chain uses TRBV2 and TRBJ2-7; TRBD1 matches 11 bases. Germline values: CDR1 SNHLY, CDR2 FYNNEI. This CDR3 spans 14 amino acids. The ends lost 6 bases at V and 5 bases at J; junction bases unmatched: 6. CDR3 in amino acids: CASSQGQGEDEQYF. DNA of the CDR3: TGTGCCAGCAGCCAGGGACAGGGGGAGGACGAGCAGTACTTC. Filled out from reference TRBV2 and TRBJ2-7, the complete variable domain reads EPEVTQTPSHQVTQMGQEVILRCVPISNHLYFYWYRQILGQKVEFLVSFYNNEISEKSEIFDDQFSVERPDGSNFTLKIRSTKLEDSAMYFCASSQGQGEDEQYFGPGTRLTVT.

This clonotype showed up just a few times. The V call is TRBV2, the J call TRBJ2-3, with D tentatively TRBD1 or TRBD2 (5 bases each). The V gene's germline CDR1 is SNHLY and CDR2 FYNNEI. The CDR3 sequence is 20 residues long. V was cut by 3 bases and J by 2 bases, with 27 bases left in between. The CDR3 bases are TGTGCCAGCAGTGACCCAGCCCGTAAAATTGGGGGAGTTGTCACAGATACGCAGTATTTT. Its translation: CASSDPARKIGGVVTDTQYF.

Only a few counts were recorded for this clonotype. CDR3 region: CASTRQGVGNSPLHF. The CDR3 coding sequence is TGCGCCAGCACCCGGCAGGGGGTTGGTAATTCACCCCTCCACTTT. The chain joins TRBV5-1 to TRBJ1-6; the match to TRBD1 covers 7 bases. CDR1 and CDR2 from the germline V gene are SGHRS and YFSETQ. CDR3 length: 15 residues. V lost 6 bases to trimming and J lost 6 bases; unmatched junction nucleotides: 9.

The chain is built from TRBV19 and TRBJ2-2; TRBD1 aligns across 8 bases. J was trimmed by 1 base and V by 6 bases; bases with no gene match: 4. CDR1 and CDR2 (germline): LNHDA, SQIVND (reference sequence). The CDR3 extends over 15 amino acids. CDR3 in amino acids: CASRRQGRNTGELFF. As DNA, the CDR3 is TGTGCCAGTAGAAGACAGGGGAGGAACACCGGGGAGCTGTTTTTT.

This clonotype was picked up many times. The chain recombines TRBV24-1 with TRBJ2-2, with D unclear. Trimming removed 3 bases from V and 6 bases from J, with 10 bases in between. Germline V gives CDR1 KGHDR, CDR2 SFDVKD. This CDR3 comprises 14 residues. CDR3 residues: CATSDGMAPGELFF. CDR3 DNA sequence: TGTGCCACCAGTGATGGGATGGCACCCGGGGAGCTGTTTTTT.

This clonotype occurred a few times. This chain joins TRBV4-2 and TRBJ2-5; 8 bases align to TRBD2. This CDR3 is built from 15 residues. Germline-derived CDR1 and CDR2 are LGHNA and YNFKEQ. V shed 0 bases and J 3 bases; nucleotides not matched to a gene: 3. CDR3 in amino acids: CASSQEGLAEETQYF. DNA of the CDR3: TGTGCCAGCAGCCAAGAAGGACTAGCTGAAGAGACCCAGTACTTC.

This clonotype occurred a few times. V usage is TRBV7-2 and J usage is TRBJ2-4; 9 positions agree with TRBD2. There are 17 residues in the CDR3. The V segment lost 5 bases and the J segment 2 bases; nucleotides outside the gene matches: 10. Germline-derived CDR1 and CDR2 are SGHTA and FQGNSA. The CDR3 DNA is TGTGCCAGCAGCCCAGGGTGGCGGGAGGGTACCAAAAACATTCAGTACTTC. Its translation is CASSPGWREGTKNIQYF.

This clonotype occurred many times. The rearrangement uses TRBV12-3 or TRBV12-4 and TRBJ2-5; D could derive from TRBD1 or TRBD2 (6 bases each). V lost 4 bases and J 3 bases, leaving 18 bases between the germline ends. This CDR3 is 16 amino acids long. CDR3 region: CASSSLSGAAKETQYF. Here the CDR3 DNA reads TGTGCCAGCAGTTCCCTTTCGGGGGCGGCCAAAGAGACCCAGTACTTC.

The chain is built from TRBV29-1 and TRBJ2-7; D might be TRBD1 or TRBD2, each matching 6 bases. This CDR3 spans 13 amino acids. CDR1 is SQVTM and CDR2 is ANQGSEA in the germline V gene. V was clipped by 5 bases and J by 0 bases, with 11 bases between them. CDR3: CSVRRGPSYEQYF. In nucleotides, the CDR3 is TGCAGCGTTCGTCGGGGGCCCTCCTACGAGCAGTACTTC.

J is TRBJ2-7 and V is TRBV6-6; D might be TRBD2 (7 bases). From germline, CDR1 is MNHNY and CDR2 SVGAGI (reference sequence). This CDR3 contains 15 residues. With 0 bases removed from V and 7 bases from J, the gap between germline ends came to 16 bases. CDR3 in amino acids: CASSYSPPQGGEQYF. CDR3 bases: TGTGCCAGCAGTTACTCTCCCCCACAGGGAGGGGAGCAGTACTTC.

This clonotype was picked up a small number of times. The chain couples TRBV12-3 or TRBV12-4 to TRBJ2-3; possible D gene TRBD1, 6 bases. Trimming removed 7 bases from V and 3 bases from J, with 11 bases in between. This CDR3 is 13 amino acids long. This chain's CDR3 is CASTRDTTDTQYF. In nucleotides, the CDR3 is TGTGCCAGCACCCGGGACACTACAGATACGCAGTATTTT.

The table lists this clonotype with a few counts. The rearrangement uses TRBV11-2 and TRBJ2-1, with D tentatively TRBD2 (6 bases). In germline, CDR1 is SGHAT, CDR2 FQNNGV. The CDR3 totals 12 residues. V lost 6 bases and J 9 bases, leaving 12 bases between the germline ends. Written as DNA, the CDR3 is TGTGCCAGCAGTTACGGGGACTTTGAGCAGTTCTTC. Its protein product is CASSYGDFEQFF. Full variable domain (outside the CDR3, taken from reference TRBV11-2 and TRBJ2-1): EAGVAQSPRYKIIEKRQSVAFWCNPISGHATLYWYQQILGQGPKLLIQFQNNGVVDDSQLPKDRFSAERLKGVDSTLKIQPAKLEDSAVYLCASSYGDFEQFFGPGTRLTVL.

This clonotype was found a few times. The chain uses TRBV7-2 and TRBJ1-5; D remains ambiguous. The CDR3 totals 13 residues. Germline V lookup: CDR1 SGHTA, CDR2 FQGNSA. The V end was cut by 5 bases, the J end by 5 bases, with 10 bases between. CDR3 in DNA: TGTGCCAGCAGCGTCGGATTCGATCAGCCCCAGCATTTT. Its protein is CASSVGFDQPQHF. The full variable domain, its missing parts supplied by reference TRBV7-2 and TRBJ1-5, is GAGVSQSPSNKVTEKGKDVELRCDPISGHTALYWYRQSLGQGLEFLIYFQGNSAPDKSGLPSDRFSAERTGGSVSTLTIQRTQQEDSAVYLCASSVGFDQPQHFGDGTRLSIL.

This clonotype appeared many times. The V gene is TRBV11-2, the J gene TRBJ2-1; 7 bases line up with TRBD1. Germline V gene data show CDR1 as SGHAT and CDR2 as FQNNGV. CDR3 length: 15 amino acids. The J segment lost 6 bases and the V segment lost 3 bases, leaving 8 bases of the junction unmatched. As DNA, the CDR3 is TGTGCCAGCAGCTTGGACAGGTGGGGGATCAATGAGCAGTTCTTC. Amino acid sequence: CASSLDRWGINEQFF.

This clonotype was recorded once. This chain joins TRBV5-1 and TRBJ2-3, with 9 positions matching TRBD2. Germline assignment: CDR1 SGHRS and CDR2 YFSETQ. The V segment lost 5 bases and the J segment 4 bases; nucleotides outside the gene matches: 2. CDR3 size: 13 residues. The CDR3 coding sequence is TGCGCCAGCAGAGTAGCGGGAGCAGATACGCAGTATTTT. This gives the protein CASRVAGADTQYF.

This clonotype was recorded at least ten times. CDR3 DNA sequence: TGTGCCAGCAGCCAGGACGGACAGGGTCTATGGCCCCAGCATTTT. Translation gives CASSQDGQGLWPQHF. V gene TRBV3-1 combines with J gene TRBJ1-5; 8 nucleotides agree with TRBD1. CDR1 is LGHDT, CDR2 YNNKEL, per germline (reference sequence). Trimming took 3 bases from V and 9 from J; bases not matched to a gene: 10. The CDR3 runs to 15 residues.

In its sample, this clonotype was seen a few times. The chain carries TRBV20-1 and TRBJ2-1; 9 bases match TRBD2. The CDR3 sequence is 12 residues long. Germline V gene lookup returns CDR1 DFQATT and CDR2 SNEGSKA (reference sequence). Trimming cost V 0 bases and J 14 bases; bases outside gene matches: 5. The CDR3 region is CSARDLRLAEFF. The CDR3 region has the DNA TGCAGTGCTAGAGATCTCAGACTAGCGGAGTTCTTC.

Details on this clonotype: Germline and junction disagree at one end, which may indicate a read error. The gene calls are TRBV10-1 and TRBJ2-3; unclear D gene. The CDR3 has 14 residues. Germline-derived CDR1 and CDR2 are WNHNN and SYGVQD (reference sequence). CDR3 region: CASSESTSVGPRHF. The CDR3 DNA is TGCGCCAGCAGTGAGTCGACTTCCGTAGGACCACGACATTTT.

This clonotype was found a few times. V is TRBV12-3 or TRBV12-4 and J is TRBJ2-1, with TRBD2 identical over 9 bases. This CDR3 is built from 17 residues. With 2 bases clipped from V and 6 bases from J, the junction kept 11 bases outside the gene matches. The DNA of the CDR3 is TGTGCCAGCAGTTTATACTTTGGTAGCGGGAGTAGCAATGAGCAGTTCTTC. Protein: CASSLYFGSGSSNEQFF.